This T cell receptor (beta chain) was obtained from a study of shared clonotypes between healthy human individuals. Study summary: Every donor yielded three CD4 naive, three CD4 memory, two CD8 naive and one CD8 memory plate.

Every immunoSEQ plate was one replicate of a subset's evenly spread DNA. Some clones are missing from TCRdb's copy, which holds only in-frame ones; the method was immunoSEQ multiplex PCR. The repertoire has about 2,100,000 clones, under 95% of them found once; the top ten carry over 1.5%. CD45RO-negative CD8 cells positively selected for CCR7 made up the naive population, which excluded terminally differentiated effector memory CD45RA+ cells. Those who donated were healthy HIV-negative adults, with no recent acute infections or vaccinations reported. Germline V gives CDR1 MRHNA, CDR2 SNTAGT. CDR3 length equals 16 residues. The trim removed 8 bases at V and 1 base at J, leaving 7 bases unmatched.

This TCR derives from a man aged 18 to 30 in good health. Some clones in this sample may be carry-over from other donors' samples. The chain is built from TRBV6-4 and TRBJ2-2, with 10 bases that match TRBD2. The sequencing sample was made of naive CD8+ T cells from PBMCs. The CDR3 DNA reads TGTGCCAGCTCCAGGACTAGCGGAATGAACACCGGGGAGCTGTTTTTT. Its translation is CASSRTSGMNTGELFF.